This section outlines one T cell receptor beta chain sequence together with its context. What it binds is unknown. The assay covered some 100,000 TCR templates per sample. TCRdb keeps only in-frame clones here, not all; method: immunoSEQ multiplex PCR. The table lists around 100,000 clones, roughly 90% of them singletons. The data were obtained in a study of siplizumab effects on memory and regulatory T cells. General study findings and limits: Under siplizumab, an average roughly 70% of mappable alloreactive CD4+ clones were Treg-derived, compared with roughly 27% in controls. Naive T cells were seemingly more diverse than memory cells, and major contributions to the alloresponse seemed to be made by them. Poor capture below about 10^-5 frequency left most alloreactive clones unmapped to unstimulated subsets.

V was shortened by 7 bases and J by 5 bases, with 8 bases between the two germline ends. Germline-derived CDR1 and CDR2 are SQVTM and ANQGSEA. The length of the CDR3 is 10 residues. Sequencing used CD4+ T cells sorted from blood. The V gene is TRBV29-1, the J gene TRBJ2-5; D call uncertain. This TCR was sampled from a human donor in good health. CDR3 amino acids: CSASTETQYF. The DNA for the CDR3 is TGCAGCGCAAGTACGGAGACCCAGTACTTC. Based on the CDR3 plus reference TRBV29-1 and TRBJ2-5, the full variable domain is SAVISQKPSRDICQRGTSLTIQCQVDSQVTMMFWYRQQPGQSLTLIATANQGSEATYESGFVIDKFPISRPNLTFSTLTVSNMSPEDSSIYLCSASTETQYFGPGTRLLVL.